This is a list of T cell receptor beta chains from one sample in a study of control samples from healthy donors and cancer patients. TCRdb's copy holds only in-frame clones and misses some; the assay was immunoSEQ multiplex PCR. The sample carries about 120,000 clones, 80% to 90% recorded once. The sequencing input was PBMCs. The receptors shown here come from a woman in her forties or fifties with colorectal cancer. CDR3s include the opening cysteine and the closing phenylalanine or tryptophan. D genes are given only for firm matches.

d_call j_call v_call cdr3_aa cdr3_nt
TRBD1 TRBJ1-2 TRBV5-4 CASSFAGTDNYGYTF TGTGCCAGCAGCTTCGCCGGGACAGATAACTATGGCTACACCTTC
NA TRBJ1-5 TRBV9 CASSERDIDQPQHF TGTGCCAGCAGCGAACGAGACATCGATCAGCCCCAGCATTTT
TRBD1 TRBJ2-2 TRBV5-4 CASSQDRGLNTGELFF TGTGCCAGCAGCCAGGACAGGGGTCTTAACACCGGGGAGCTGTTTTTT
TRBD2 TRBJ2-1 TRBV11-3 CASSISGLEFNHEQFF TGTGCCAGCAGCATATCGGGACTAGAGTTCAACCATGAGCAGTTCTTC
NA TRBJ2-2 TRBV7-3 CASSVSRATWDTGELFF TGTGCCAGCAGCGTAAGCCGGGCCACATGGGACACCGGGGAGCTGTTTTTT
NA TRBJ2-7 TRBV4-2 CASSQEVKVSSPYEQYF TGTGCCAGCAGCCAAGAAGTTAAGGTCTCCAGCCCCTACGAGCAGTACTTC
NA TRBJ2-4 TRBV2 CASTRTQAKNIQYF TGTGCCAGCACCCGGACGCAAGCCAAAAACATTCAGTACTTC
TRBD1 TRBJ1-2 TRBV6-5 CASSRQGKSGYTF TGTGCCAGCAGCCGACAGGGTAAAAGTGGCTACACCTTC
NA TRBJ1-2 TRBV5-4 CASSSPGAYGYTF TGTGCCAGCAGCTCGCCAGGGGCCTATGGCTACACCTTC
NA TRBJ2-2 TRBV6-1 CASAAQPNTGELFF TGTGCCAGTGCGGCCCAACCGAACACCGGGGAGCTGTTTTTT
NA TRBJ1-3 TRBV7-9 CASPRGRSGNTIYF TGTGCCAGCCCACGGGGCCGCTCTGGAAACACCATATATTTT
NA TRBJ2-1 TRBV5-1 CASSLDQGIGSYNEQFF TGCGCCAGCAGCTTGGATCAGGGGATCGGTTCCTACAATGAGCAGTTCTTC
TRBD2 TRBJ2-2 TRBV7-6 CASSPSGANTGELFF TGTGCCAGCAGCCCCAGCGGGGCCAACACCGGGGAGCTGTTTTTT
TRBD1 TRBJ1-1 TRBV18 CASSPQGAENTEAFF TGTGCCAGCTCACCGCAGGGGGCTGAGAACACTGAAGCTTTCTTT
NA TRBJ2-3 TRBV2 CASSEVDHTDTQYF TGTGCCAGCAGTGAAGTGGACCACACAGATACGCAGTATTTT
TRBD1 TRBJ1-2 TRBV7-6 CASTSGTGGQGYTF TGTGCCAGCACCTCCGGTACAGGGGGCCAGGGCTACACCTTC
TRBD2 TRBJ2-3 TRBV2 CASREKGQASSGGTSTDTQYF TGTGCCAGCCGGGAAAAGGGACAGGCGTCTAGCGGGGGTACTAGCACAGATACGCAGTATTTT
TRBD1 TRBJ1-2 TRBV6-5 CASSINGQGDYGYTF TGTGCCAGCAGTATTAACGGACAGGGAGACTATGGCTACACCTTC